This T cell receptor beta chain was identified in a study of blood T cell repertoires in COVID-19 (dated by TCRdb to about 2020). Looking at the study overall: The collaborator samples originated in the United States, Italy and Spain and spanned the acute and convalescent phases of COVID-19. Nearly every sample came with metadata listing a de-identified subject ID, COVID-19 status, age in years and sex. The material from the prospective study consisted of cDNA or gDNA derived from T cells, B-cell-depleted T cells, or PBMCs. Where available, HLA class I and class II types were taken from metadata supplied by the sample provider and were not determined by assay-based typing. Samples were obtained from the ongoing ImmuneRACE study (first 160 participants) and from 1,254 subjects provided by 6 global collaborators. The repertoires were made available in a free public database intended to serve as a resource for research on the immune response to SARS-CoV-2. Deeply sampled blood TCRbeta repertoires from subjects exposed to, actively infected with, or recovered from COVID-19 were included in the dataset. The full study reports these points: The amount of clinical and demographic metadata varied by source and participant and was provided uncurated.

Trimming leaves V shorter by 3 bases and J shorter by 4 bases, with the junction holding 5 bases beyond the gene matches. The CDR1 and CDR2 encoded by the germline V gene (reference sequence) are LNHDA and SQIVND. The cysteine opens and the phenylalanine closes a CDR3 of 14 amino acids. Here the CDR3 DNA is all that survives: 42 bases in frame from base 1. One collaborating source in Seattle enrolled patients during active infection and followed them longitudinally through the course of disease. Collaborating institutions collected whole blood in K2EDTA tubes following their own protocols. Collaborator samples were shipped for TCRbeta analysis as frozen whole blood, isolated PBMCs, or DNA extracted from either sample type. TCRbeta CDR3 regions were amplified from genomic DNA by means of the immunoSEQ Assay, a bias-controlled multiplex PCR. From the authors' description of their analysis: Within the assay, amplification of reference gene primers was used to estimate how many nucleated cells each sample contained. To quantify the absolute abundance of each unique TCRbeta CDR3 rearrangement, sequence reads were collapsed and filtered. For each sample, productive Simpson clonality was calculated by taking the square root of Simpson's diversity index across productive rearrangements. This is the immuneACCESS table as TCRdb keeps it, with only in-frame sequences that have V and J called. A part of the clones is gone; compared with another copy, unresolved V genes explain less than half, and the rest is unexplained. V and J calls and clone size follow that table, whereas D and trimming were derived from the DNA. The sample data list under 200,000 clones, and roughly nine tenths of these were observed just once. 10% to 11% of the sample comes from the top ten.

As regards this clone: Its antigen specificity is not known. No much larger clone exists at a distance of one base, and base qualities are not known.

Recombination linked TRBV19 to TRBJ1-2; 7 central nucleotides agree with TRBD1. The source material was peripheral blood. This clonotype was sampled from a woman aged 60-75 years with COVID-19, enrolled during active disease. The bases read TGTGCCAGTAGTATGTGGAGGGGGCCCTATGGCTACACCTTC. Translation gives CASSMWRGPYGYTF.